This entry lists 8 T cell receptor beta chains sequenced from one sample in a study of cytomegalovirus exposure and HLA in healthy donors. The PCR was carried out with 60 Vbeta primers and 13 Jbeta primers. Generated by immunoSEQ multiplex PCR, the TCRdb table keeps only in-frame clones and is missing some. The sample carries 70,000 to 90,000 clones, about 81% recorded once. The sample was PBMCs. These receptors originate from a man aged 55 to 69 in good health and CMV-seronegative.

The rearrangement uses TRBV2 and TRBJ2-5, with a possible D match to TRBD1 (6 bases). Per germline, CDR1 SNHLY and CDR2 FYNNEI. The CDR3 totals 15 residues. Trimming stripped 7 bases from V and 1 base from J, with 16 bases between. CDR3 in DNA: TGTGCCAGCACGACAGGCAGGGGCCCCCAAGAGACCCAGTACTTC. This translates into CASTTGRGPQETQYF.

The sample holds a few counts of this clone. This chain links TRBV5-8 with TRBJ1-3; 7 bases fit TRBD1. V lost 2 bases, J lost 4 bases, and 3 bases stayed unmatched. The CDR3 runs 14 residues. Looked up from germline, CDR1 is SGHTS and CDR2 is YDEGEE. Here the CDR3 reads CASSFDRAGNTIYF. As DNA, the CDR3 is TGTGCCAGCAGCTTCGACAGGGCCGGAAACACCATATATTTT.

The chain recombines TRBV18 with TRBJ1-1; a weak D match, TRBD1 (5 bases). V lost 0 bases and J lost 0, with 11 bases in between. The CDR3 covers 16 residues. Per the germline V gene, CDR1 is KGHSH and CDR2 is LQKENI. CDR3 residues: CASSPPSGWMNTEAFF. The CDR3 DNA follows: TGTGCCAGCTCACCACCGTCAGGGTGGATGAACACTGAAGCTTTCTTT.

The chain couples TRBV5-1 to TRBJ1-6; 11 bases line up with TRBD1. Germline lookup yields CDR1 SGHRS and CDR2 YFSETQ. The CDR3 loop spans 17 amino acids. Unmatched junction bases numbered 10, after V lost 4 bases and J lost 7 bases. This CDR3 is CASSDGRTGGWNSPLHF. CDR3 nucleotides: TGCGCCAGCAGCGACGGTAGGACAGGGGGCTGGAATTCACCCCTCCACTTT. The full variable domain, its missing parts supplied by reference TRBV5-1 and TRBJ1-6, is KAGVTQTPRYLIKTRGQQVTLSCSPISGHRSVSWYQQTPGQGLQFLFEYFSETQRNKGNFPGRFSGRQFSNSRSEMNVSTLELGDSALYLCASSDGRTGGWNSPLHFGNGTRLTVT.

V gene TRBV19 combines with J gene TRBJ1-5; D may be TRBD1 (6 bases). V was clipped by 7 bases and J by 5 bases, with 18 bases between them. The germline gives CDR1 LNHDA, CDR2 SQIVND (reference sequence). The CDR3 runs to 15 residues. The CDR3, as DNA: TGTGCCAGTAACCCCACAGGGACCGTCGATCAGCCCCAGCATTTT. Translated, it gives CASNPTGTVDQPQHF.

The chain is built from TRBV9 and TRBJ2-1; 7 positions match TRBD1. Germline lookup yields CDR1 SGDLS and CDR2 YYNGEE. The J segment lost 9 bases and the V segment lost 1 base, leaving 10 bases of the junction unmatched. This CDR3 spans 15 amino acids. This chain's CDR3 is CASSVFEQGQGEQFF. CDR3 DNA sequence: TGTGCCAGCAGCGTATTCGAACAGGGGCAGGGTGAGCAGTTCTTC.

This chain uses TRBV7-6 with TRBJ2-2, with 9 bases that match TRBD2. Germline V lookup: CDR1 SGHVS, CDR2 FNYEAQ. This CDR3 has 15 residues. J lost 1 base, V lost 6 bases, and 3 bases had no gene match. The CDR3 protein is CASRLLAGNTGELFF. DNA of the CDR3: TGTGCCAGCAGACTACTAGCGGGGAACACCGGGGAGCTGTTTTTT.

This chain uses TRBV5-6 with TRBJ1-6; D unclear. The germline V gene has CDR1 SGHDT and CDR2 YYEEEE. The V and J ends lost 2 bases and 11 bases respectively, with 23 bases between them. The CDR3 contains 17 residues. The CDR3 protein is CASSFDVTGNSVAPLHF. DNA for the CDR3: TGTGCCAGCAGCTTCGACGTTACGGGAAACAGTGTAGCACCCCTCCACTTT.